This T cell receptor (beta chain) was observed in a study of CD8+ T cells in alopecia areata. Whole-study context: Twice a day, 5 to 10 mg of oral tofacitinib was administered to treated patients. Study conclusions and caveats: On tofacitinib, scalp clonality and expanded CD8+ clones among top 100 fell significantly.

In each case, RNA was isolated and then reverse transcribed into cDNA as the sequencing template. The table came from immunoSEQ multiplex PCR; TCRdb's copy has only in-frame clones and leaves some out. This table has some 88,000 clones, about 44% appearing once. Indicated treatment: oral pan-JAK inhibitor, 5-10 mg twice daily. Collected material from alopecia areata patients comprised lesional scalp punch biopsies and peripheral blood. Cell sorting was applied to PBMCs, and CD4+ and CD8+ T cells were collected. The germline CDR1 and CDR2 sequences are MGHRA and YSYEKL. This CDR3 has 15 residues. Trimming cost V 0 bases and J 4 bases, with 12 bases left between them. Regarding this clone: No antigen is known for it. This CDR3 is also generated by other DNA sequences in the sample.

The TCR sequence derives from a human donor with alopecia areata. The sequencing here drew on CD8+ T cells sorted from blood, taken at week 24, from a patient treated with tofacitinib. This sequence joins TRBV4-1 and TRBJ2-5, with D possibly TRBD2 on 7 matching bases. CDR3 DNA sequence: TGCGCCAGCAGCCAAGATGGGGGCGGGGGAGAGACCCAGTACTTC. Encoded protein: CASSQDGGGGETQYF.